These 32 T cell receptor beta chains came from one sample sequenced in a study of blood T cells in healthy people across ages. Combining a sample-barcoded 5' primer with a J-beta primer mix, a second PCR ran for roughly 6 to 12 cycles. Each CDR3 protein gets one entry after TCRdb re-called the 5' RACE reads with MiXCR. The data contain 550,000 to 650,000 distinct CDR3 sequences, roughly 31% of them singletons. What was sequenced was blood. The origin of the receptors is a woman aged 80 or older in good health.

This clonotype was counted only a few times. This may stem from a read error, because a much larger clone lies one nucleotide away. The rearrangement uses TRBV4-1 and TRBJ1-2, with 7 bases aligning to TRBD1. V dropped 0 bases and J dropped 5; count of bases not matched to a gene: 6. This CDR3 has 15 residues. The germline gives CDR1 MGHRA, CDR2 YSYEKL. CDR3 in DNA: TGCGCCAGCAGCCAAGATTCGCAGGGGGGGTATGGCTACACCTTC. It codes for CASSQDSQGGYGYTF.

Notes on this clonotype: A much larger clone lies one base from this, so it may be a read error. This chain uses TRBV5-1 with TRBJ2-5, with 12 bases fitting TRBD2. The CDR3 spans 15 residues. Germline V lookup: CDR1 SGHRS, CDR2 YFSETQ. V shed 0 bases and J 11 bases; nucleotides not matched to a gene: 8. The CDR3 loop is CASSLAGLAGPGQYF. The CDR3 DNA sequence: TGCGCCAGCAGCTTGGCGGGACTAGCGGGTCCGGGGCAGTACTTC.

The V gene is TRBV20-1, the J gene TRBJ2-2; a weak D match, TRBD2 (7 bases). This CDR3 contains 14 residues. The germline CDR1 and CDR2 sequences are DFQATT and SNEGSKA (reference sequence). V lost 2 bases to trimming and J lost 6 bases, with 13 bases between them. The CDR3 is CSARKGGAAGELFF. The CDR3 DNA is TGCAGTGCTAGAAAGGGGGGGGCGGCCGGGGAGCTGTTTTTT.

The chain couples TRBV9 to TRBJ2-1; D is uncertain. Trimming stripped 4 bases from V and 8 bases from J, with 22 bases between. The CDR3 sequence is 16 residues long. Germline CDR1 reads SGDLS; CDR2 reads YYNGEE. The CDR3 DNA sequence: TGTGCCAGCAGCCCCATTCTACGGCAGCCGAAGGATGAGCAGTTCTTC. Protein: CASSPILRQPKDEQFF.

In this sample, this clonotype turned up many times. The chain is built from TRBV27 and TRBJ2-1; the match to TRBD1 covers 8 bases. Looked up from germline, CDR1 is MNHEY and CDR2 is SMNVEV (reference sequence). There are 17 residues in the CDR3. With V trimmed by 3 bases and J by 9 bases, 16 bases remained unmatched. Here the CDR3 DNA reads TGTGCCAGCAGTTTGCCGGCCGCTGGACAGGGAAAAACTGAGCAGTTCTTC. Translating it yields CASSLPAAGQGKTEQFF.

V is TRBV27 and J is TRBJ1-1, with TRBD1 matching over 10 bases. This CDR3 region has 16 residues. Trimming took 2 bases from V and 6 from J; bases not matched to a gene: 9. Germline assignment: CDR1 MNHEY and CDR2 SMNVEV (reference sequence). The CDR3 nucleotides read TGTGCCAGCAGTTTAGACAGGGGGCGCGGTCCCCCTGAAGCTTTCTTT. Translating gives CASSLDRGRGPPEAFF.

The CDR3: CASSYSNSFYEQYF. The CDR3 DNA sequence: TGTGCCAGCAGTTACTCGAATTCTTTCTACGAGCAGTACTTC. The rearrangement uses TRBV6-2 or TRBV6-3 and TRBJ2-7; D unresolved. Germline CDR1 is MNHEY and CDR2 is SVGEGT. Trimming pared 0 bases from V and 3 bases from J, leaving 9 bases between. This CDR3 comprises 14 residues.

This clonotype was counted ten times or more. CDR3 in amino acids: CASSLIVGTGTTNYGYTF. The CDR3, as DNA: TGTGCCAGCAGCTTAATCGTCGGGACAGGAACGACTAACTATGGCTACACCTTC. The chain couples TRBV7-2 to TRBJ1-2; the match to TRBD1 covers 8 bases. CDR1 and CDR2 (germline): SGHTA, FQGNSA. CDR3 size: 18 residues. The ends lost 2 bases at V and 0 bases at J; junction bases unmatched: 11.

This chain uses TRBV2 with TRBJ2-1, with TRBD1 as a possible D gene (6 bases). Germline values: CDR1 SNHLY, CDR2 FYNNEI. CDR3 length: 14 amino acids. V lost 5 bases to trimming and J lost 3 bases, with 11 bases between them. CDR3 loop: CASSPQGSYNEQFF. Here the CDR3 DNA reads TGTGCCAGCAGTCCCCAGGGGAGCTACAATGAGCAGTTCTTC.

This clonotype was seen more than once but under ten times. The rearrangement joins TRBV15 to TRBJ1-6; D is uncertain. CDR3 length: 14 residues. The germline V gene has CDR1 LNHNV and CDR2 YYDKDF (reference sequence). V gave up 0 bases and J gave up 8 bases, with 8 bases separating them. CDR3 DNA: TGTGCCACCAGCAGAGAGGACCGGGATTCACCCCTCCACTTT. Translated: CATSREDRDSPLHF.

Of note for this clonotype: Being one base from a much bigger clone, this may be a read error. V and J are TRBV5-1 and TRBJ1-1; a weak D match, TRBD1 (5 bases). The CDR3 loop spans 14 amino acids. Germline V lookup: CDR1 SGHRS, CDR2 YFSETQ. The CDR3 DNA is TGCACCAGCAGCTTGGCCCGGGGGGACACTGAAGCTTTCTTT. It translates to CTSSLARGDTEAFF.

The chain links TRBV9 to TRBJ1-6, with TRBD1 matching 8 bases. This CDR3 region has 16 residues. The ends lost 3 bases at V and 9 bases at J; junction bases unmatched: 11. Per germline, CDR1 SGDLS and CDR2 YYNGEE. The CDR3 is CASSAPGTGGSSPLHF. CDR3 nucleotides: TGTGCCAGCAGCGCACCGGGGACAGGAGGGAGTTCACCCCTCCACTTT.

This clonotype was detected many times. This chain links TRBV20-1 with TRBJ2-3; 8 bases agree with TRBD2. J lost 3 bases, V lost 7 bases, and 9 bases had no gene match. The germline V gene has CDR1 DFQATT and CDR2 SNEGSKA (reference sequence). The CDR3 sequence is 14 residues long. CDR3 coding DNA: TGCAGTGGGTTGCGGGGGGTTTGGACAGATACGCAGTATTTT. Translating it yields CSGLRGVWTDTQYF.

This CDR3 reads CASSPSGRVTYEQYF. The CDR3 DNA is TGTGCCAGCAGCCCTAGCGGGAGGGTTACCTACGAGCAGTACTTC. The chain carries TRBV7-2 and TRBJ2-7, with 12 positions matching TRBD2. The CDR3 spans 15 residues. V lost 5 bases and J lost 2; bases outside the gene matches: 4. Germline V gene data show CDR1 as SGHTA and CDR2 as FQGNSA.

This clonotype was seen a handful of times. The chain combines TRBV30 with TRBJ2-3; D call uncertain. Germline values: CDR1 GTSNPN, CDR2 SVGIG (reference sequence). Trimming took off 5 bases at V and 2 bases at J, with 8 bases between the two ends. The CDR3 spans 12 residues. CDR3 in DNA: TGTGCCTGGGGGCTCCTCACAGATACGCAGTATTTT. The encoded protein is CAWGLLTDTQYF.

This clonotype was detected a few times. J is TRBJ1-2 and V is TRBV6-1, with a possible D match to TRBD1 (6 bases). V lost 2 bases and J 7 bases, leaving 17 bases between the germline ends. From germline, CDR1 is MNHNS and CDR2 SASEGT. This CDR3 comprises 15 residues. CDR3 sequence (DNA): TGTGCCAGCAGTGAAAGGTTACAGGGAGGGTCTGGCTACACCTTC. It translates to CASSERLQGGSGYTF.

The V gene is TRBV5-1, the J gene TRBJ1-1; 8 positions agree with TRBD1. J lost 5 bases, V lost 0 bases, and 6 bases had no gene match. CDR1 and CDR2 (germline): SGHRS, YFSETQ. This CDR3 has 15 residues. The chain's CDR3 is CASSLEAGGLTEAFF. The CDR3 DNA sequence: TGCGCCAGCAGCTTGGAGGCAGGGGGCTTAACTGAAGCTTTCTTT.

In its sample, this clonotype was seen a few times. The CDR3 DNA sequence: TGTGCCAGCAGCCGACGACGGGGCGGGGATGAAAAACTGTTTTTT. It yields the protein CASSRRRGGDEKLFF. The chain combines TRBV6-5 with TRBJ1-4; tentative D call: TRBD1 (5 bases). Germline CDR1 reads MNHEY; CDR2 reads SVGAGI. This CDR3 contains 15 residues. Trimming cost V 6 bases and J 6 bases, with 17 bases left between them.

The chain is built from TRBV3-1 and TRBJ2-1; the D is unclear. V shed 4 bases and J shed 6 bases, with 7 bases lying between them. In germline, CDR1 is LGHDT, CDR2 YNNKEL (reference sequence). This CDR3 spans 12 amino acids. The CDR3 spells CASSRASNEQFF. CDR3 bases: TGTGCCAGCAGCCGGGCCTCCAATGAGCAGTTCTTC.

This clonotype was seen a few times. The rearrangement joins TRBV6-2 or TRBV6-3 to TRBJ1-2, with a weak D call TRBD1 (5 bases). The V and J ends lost 0 bases and 8 bases respectively, with 22 bases between them. The germline CDR1 and CDR2 sequences are MNHEY and SVGEGT. There are 17 residues in the CDR3. CDR3 amino acids: CASSYSSYRQPQVGYTF. The CDR3 nucleotides read TGTGCCAGCAGTTACTCAAGTTATCGACAGCCCCAAGTCGGCTACACCTTC.

This clonotype was recorded once. In DNA form, the CDR3 reads TGTGCCAGCAGCTTAAGTTTGCCCCAAGAGGCCCAGTACTTC. Translated: CASSLSLPQEAQYF. The V and J genes are TRBV7-9 and TRBJ2-7; no reliable D call. Trimming removed 2 bases at V and 10 bases at J, with 18 bases between. CDR3 length equals 14 residues. CDR1 and CDR2 from the germline V gene are SEHNR and FQNEAQ (reference sequence). Combining the CDR3 with reference TRBV7-9 and TRBJ2-7 gives the whole variable domain DTGVSQNPRHKITKRGQNVTFRCDPISEHNRLYWYRQTLGQGPEFLTYFQNEAQLEKSRLLSDRFSAERPKGSFSTLEIQRTEQGDSAMYLCASSLSLPQEAQYFGPGTRLTVT.

Many counts were recorded for this clonotype. The V gene is TRBV12-3 or TRBV12-4, the J gene TRBJ2-5, with D possibly TRBD2 on 6 matching bases. Trimming shortened V by 5 bases and J by 2 bases, and 15 bases separated the two germline ends. The CDR3 sequence is 15 residues long. CDR3 sequence reads: CASSRTSRGQETQYF. The DNA for the CDR3 is TGTGCCAGCAGTCGGACGTCCCGGGGGCAAGAGACCCAGTACTTC.

Remarks on this clonotype: At one of its ends the junction is not consistent with the germline gene, which may arise from a read error. The chain combines TRBV30 with TRBJ2-4; TRBD2 might be the D (5 bases). Germline lookup yields CDR1 GTSNPN and CDR2 SVGIG (reference sequence). The CDR3 runs 12 residues. The CDR3 nucleotides read TGTGCCGGGAGTCTAGCCAAAAACATTCAGTACTTC. This translates into CAGSLAKNIQYF.

This clonotype appeared many times. This chain connects TRBV5-1 to TRBJ1-2; the match to TRBD1 covers 10 bases. CDR1 SGHRS and CDR2 YFSETQ come from the germline V gene. The CDR3 is 15 residues long. V was pared by 3 bases and J by 3 bases, with 5 bases of the junction left unmatched. CDR3 nucleotide sequence: TGCGCCAGCAGCTCGGACAGGGGGTTAGACTATGGCTACACCTTC. Translating gives CASSSDRGLDYGYTF.

This clonotype has only a few counts. V usage is TRBV9 and J usage is TRBJ1-6, with D perhaps matching TRBD1 (6 bases). The CDR3 has 14 amino acids. Germline CDR1 reads SGDLS; CDR2 reads YYNGEE. The germline V and J ends were trimmed by 0 bases and 6 bases, with 7 bases remaining between them. The CDR3 sequence is CASSVEQGNSPLHF. The CDR3 nucleotides are TGTGCCAGCAGCGTAGAACAGGGTAATTCACCCCTCCACTTT.

The chain is built from TRBV12-3 or TRBV12-4 and TRBJ2-3; 11 bases match TRBD1. This CDR3 region has 22 residues. Trimming took 5 bases from V and 0 from J; bases not matched to a gene: 22. The CDR3 reads CASSQPPPGQGVSILSTDTQYF. The CDR3 DNA follows: TGTGCCAGCAGTCAACCTCCGCCGGGACAGGGGGTGTCGATCCTGAGCACAGATACGCAGTATTTT.

This clonotype turned up a few times. This rearrangement joins TRBV7-2 to TRBJ2-7; 9 nucleotides line up with TRBD1. Trimming removed 8 bases from V and 5 bases from J; junction bases left unmatched: 7. The CDR3 consists of 13 residues. From germline, CDR1 is SGHTA and CDR2 FQGNSA. CDR3 in DNA: TGTGCCAGCCCGGACAGGGGAGTCCACGAGCAGTACTTC. Amino acids: CASPDRGVHEQYF.

This clonotype was recorded at least ten times. The genes are TRBV7-2 and TRBJ2-2; D assignment may be TRBD1 or TRBD2 (5 bases each). Trimming stripped 0 bases from V and 5 bases from J, with 7 bases between. Germline assignment: CDR1 SGHTA and CDR2 FQGNSA. This CDR3 has 14 residues. CDR3 loop: CASSLARGTGELFF. The CDR3 nucleotides are TGTGCCAGCAGCTTAGCGAGGGGAACCGGGGAGCTGTTTTTT. Filled out from reference TRBV7-2 and TRBJ2-2, the complete variable domain reads GAGVSQSPSNKVTEKGKDVELRCDPISGHTALYWYRQSLGQGLEFLIYFQGNSAPDKSGLPSDRFSAERTGGSVSTLTIQRTQQEDSAVYLCASSLARGTGELFFGEGSRLTVL.

This clonotype was recorded many times. This chain links TRBV20-1 with TRBJ2-7; D is uncertain. The CDR3 runs to 15 residues. V lost 4 bases and J 2 bases, leaving 18 bases between the germline ends. The germline V gene has CDR1 DFQATT and CDR2 SNEGSKA (reference sequence). The CDR3 region is CSATPGSAYPYEQYF. CDR3 bases: TGCAGTGCTACCCCCGGGTCAGCCTATCCCTACGAGCAGTACTTC.

V and J are TRBV9 and TRBJ2-1, with 9 positions matching TRBD2. The CDR3 contains 15 residues. From germline, CDR1 is SGDLS and CDR2 YYNGEE. Trimming removed 5 bases from V and 7 bases from J; junction bases left unmatched: 10. DNA of the CDR3: TGTGCCAGCAGGGGCGGGGGGGCCCCCGGTAATGAGCAGTTCTTC. It specifies CASRGGGAPGNEQFF.

The sample holds many counts of this clonotype. This rearrangement joins TRBV27 to TRBJ1-1; 7 positions match TRBD1. Germline-derived CDR1 and CDR2 are MNHEY and SMNVEV (reference sequence). This CDR3 is 15 amino acids long. Trimming took 6 bases from V and 1 from J; bases not matched to a gene: 8. The CDR3 loop is CASSERQGRNTEAFF. The CDR3 DNA is TGTGCCAGCAGCGAACGACAGGGAAGGAACACTGAAGCTTTCTTT.

This chain uses TRBV5-1 with TRBJ2-7; 10 nucleotides match TRBD2. Germline loops: CDR1 SGHRS, CDR2 YFSETQ. The CDR3 totals 15 residues. V shed 4 bases, J shed 6 bases, and the junction held 10 bases outside the gene matches. The CDR3 sequence: CASSPSTSGVGEQYF. CDR3 DNA sequence: TGCGCCAGCAGCCCTAGCACTAGCGGGGTCGGCGAGCAGTACTTC.